The 30 T cell receptor beta chains listed next were all sequenced from one sample in a study of human T cells and chemical hapten exposure. Indicated time point: patch test 2, 6 weeks after DPC sensitization. The treatment is: therapeutic diphenylcyclopropenone sensitization with weekly scalp DPC. TCRdb reanalysed the RACE reads using MiXCR and keeps one entry per CDR3 protein. The data show around 360,000 distinct CDR3 sequences, roughly 6% seen once. The sequencing here drew on whole blood, taken in connection with sensitization to the hapten diphenylcyclopropenone (DPC). Receptor source: a woman between 18 and 29 years old with alopecia areata. Some clones in this sample may be carry-over from other donors' samples.

In the case of this clonotype: A much larger clonotype is one base distant, so this may be a read error. This sequence joins TRBV6-1 and TRBJ1-1; TRBD1 is a possible D gene (5 bases). V lost 7 bases and J lost 7, with 16 bases in between. Germline loops: CDR1 MNHNS, CDR2 SASEGT. This CDR3 has 13 residues. In nucleotides, the CDR3 is TGTGCCAGCATGCTGACAGACCCGAATGAAGCTTTCTTT. Amino acid sequence: CASMLTDPNEAFF.

This clonotype was seen more than once but under ten times. The V gene is TRBV28, the J gene TRBJ2-5, with a weak D call TRBD1 (5 bases). The CDR3 totals 13 residues. From germline, CDR1 is MDHEN and CDR2 SYDVKM. V lost 7 bases and J 1 base, leaving 10 bases between the germline ends. The CDR3 region is CASNQGSQETQYF. As DNA, the CDR3 is TGTGCCAGCAACCAGGGTTCCCAAGAGACCCAGTACTTC. The entire variable domain, with the rest obtained from reference TRBV28 and TRBJ2-5, is as follows: DVKVTQSSRYLVKRTGEKVFLECVQDMDHENMFWYRQDPGLGLRLIYFSYDVKMKEKGDIPEGYSVSREKKERFSLILESASTNQTSMYLCASNQGSQETQYFGPGTRLLVL.

The rearrangement uses TRBV7-2 and TRBJ2-3; 15 bases are shared with TRBD2. The CDR3 is made up of 16 amino acids. With V trimmed by 5 bases and J by 5 bases, 5 bases remained unmatched. Germline V gene lookup returns CDR1 SGHTA and CDR2 FQGNSA. This CDR3 reads CASSHGTSGGRDTQYF. The CDR3 nucleotides read TGTGCCAGCAGCCACGGGACTAGCGGGGGGCGAGATACGCAGTATTTT.

This clonotype was recorded a few times. The rearrangement uses TRBV6-2 or TRBV6-3 and TRBJ2-7; D gene uncertain. Trimming removed 0 bases at V and 3 bases at J, with 9 bases between. In germline, CDR1 is MNHEY, CDR2 SVGEGT. The CDR3 runs to 14 residues. CDR3 in DNA: TGTGCCAGCAGTTACTCCTGGGCCGGCTACGAGCAGTACTTC. This sequence encodes CASSYSWAGYEQYF.

This clonotype was detected a few times. This chain uses TRBV20-1 with TRBJ1-6; D perhaps matches TRBD1 (5 bases). Germline-derived CDR1 and CDR2 are DFQATT and SNEGSKA (reference sequence). The ends were cut back, 1 base at V and 12 bases at J, with 13 bases in the middle. The CDR3 is 13 residues long. The CDR3 bases are TGCAGTGCTAGAGGGCAGGGAGGTAAACCCCTCCACTTT. Translation: CSARGQGGKPLHF.

This clonotype was found a few times. The V call is TRBV7-2, the J call TRBJ2-1; 11 bases agree with TRBD2. J was trimmed by 5 bases and V by 4 bases; bases with no gene match: 7. Germline CDR1 reads SGHTA; CDR2 reads FQGNSA. The CDR3 length is 16 residues. The CDR3 loop reads CASSSKTSGGNNEQFF. CDR3 bases: TGTGCCAGCAGCTCGAAAACTAGCGGGGGCAACAATGAGCAGTTCTTC.

V gene TRBV28 combines with J gene TRBJ2-3, with 7 nucleotides matching TRBD1. V gave up 8 bases and J gave up 3 bases; unmatched junction bases: 8. CDR3 length equals 14 residues. CDR1 is MDHEN, CDR2 SYDVKM, per germline. Here the CDR3 reads CASRIQGLTDTQYF. The DNA of the CDR3 is TGTGCCAGCCGTATACAGGGGTTGACAGATACGCAGTATTTT.

The chain links TRBV29-1 to TRBJ2-3, with TRBD1 identical over 7 bases. There are 17 residues in the CDR3. From germline, CDR1 is SQVTM and CDR2 ANQGSEA. With 4 bases clipped from V and 5 bases from J, the junction kept 18 bases outside the gene matches. CDR3 DNA: TGCAGCGTTGTGATCCAGGGGGTAATGATACCGTTAGATACGCAGTATTTT. Translated, it gives CSVVIQGVMIPLDTQYF.

This clonotype has at least ten counts. The rearrangement joins TRBV7-8 to TRBJ1-1; maybe TRBD1 (6 bases). The V gene lost 6 bases and the J gene lost 5 bases, with 16 bases spanning the gap. Germline V gene sequence: CDR1 SGHVS, CDR2 FQNEAQ. The CDR3 runs to 14 residues. CDR3 bases: TGTGCCAGCAGTTACCACAGGGTAGGGACTGAAGCTTTCTTT. Residues: CASSYHRVGTEAFF.

This clonotype was recorded a few times. J is TRBJ2-3 and V is TRBV6-6, with TRBD2 identical over 11 bases. CDR3 length: 16 residues. V was pared by 4 bases and J by 8 bases, with 11 bases of the junction left unmatched. CDR1 is MNHNY and CDR2 is SVGAGI in the germline V gene (reference sequence). This CDR3 reads CASSSNSGGARRTQYF. CDR3 DNA sequence: TGTGCCAGCAGTTCAAATAGCGGGGGGGCAAGACGTACGCAGTATTTT.

The table lists this clonotype with a few counts. This chain uses TRBV9 with TRBJ2-3, with TRBD1 identical over 8 bases. The CDR3 is 15 amino acids. Germline lookup yields CDR1 SGDLS and CDR2 YYNGEE. The V gene end was trimmed by 3 bases and the J gene end by 6 bases; junction bases not matched to a gene: 9. CDR3 sequence reads: CASSEGRTGFDTQYF. The CDR3 DNA is TGTGCCAGCAGCGAGGGAAGGACAGGGTTCGATACGCAGTATTTT.

This clonotype was found many times. The rearrangement uses TRBV9 and TRBJ1-1, with TRBD1 as a possible D gene (6 bases). In germline, CDR1 is SGDLS, CDR2 YYNGEE. V shed 4 bases and J shed 5 bases, with 15 bases lying between them. CDR3 length: 14 amino acids. The CDR3 loop is CASSPTGFSTEAFF. The CDR3 bases are TGTGCCAGCAGCCCTACAGGGTTCTCGACTGAAGCTTTCTTT.

At least ten counts were recorded for this clonotype. The chain links TRBV6-5 to TRBJ1-3, with 9 bases lining up with TRBD1. The CDR3 loop spans 19 amino acids. Germline CDR1 is MNHEY and CDR2 is SVGAGI. After removal of 2 bases from V and 4 bases from J, the junction contained 15 bases not matched to a gene. CDR3 nucleotides: TGTGCCAGCAGTTACGACGTGGGGACAGGGTTACTTTCAGGAAACACCATATATTTT. Translated, it gives CASSYDVGTGLLSGNTIYF.

This rearrangement joins TRBV20-1 to TRBJ2-3; 10 positions agree with TRBD2. Germline V gene data show CDR1 as DFQATT and CDR2 as SNEGSKA (reference sequence). The CDR3 contains 14 residues. Germline trimming cut 5 bases from V and 6 bases from J; bases unmatched to any gene: 8. The CDR3 protein is CSAHSGGPMDTQYF. CDR3 sequence (DNA): TGCAGTGCTCATAGCGGGGGGCCCATGGATACGCAGTATTTT.

This clonotype was picked up a small number of times. The V call is TRBV7-3, the J call TRBJ2-3; the D is unclear. There are 16 residues in the CDR3. Germline CDR1 reads SGHTA; CDR2 reads FQGTGA. Trimming shortened V by 5 bases and J by 0 bases, and 15 bases separated the two germline ends. This CDR3 reads CASSNGPPGSTDTQYF. The CDR3 nucleotides are TGTGCCAGCAGCAACGGGCCCCCCGGGAGCACAGATACGCAGTATTTT.

V usage is TRBV5-1 and J usage is TRBJ1-1, with D possibly being TRBD1 (5 bases). V was cut by 3 bases and J by 3 bases, with 15 bases left in between. Germline loops: CDR1 SGHRS, CDR2 YFSETQ. The CDR3 totals 15 residues. The CDR3 DNA reads as TGCGCCAGCAGCTCGCAGGGTGGGGTGGACACTGAAGCTTTCTTT. It codes for CASSSQGGVDTEAFF.

The V call is TRBV20-1, the J call TRBJ2-1; 8 bases are a match to TRBD2. This CDR3 comprises 14 residues. The V gene end was trimmed by 4 bases and the J gene end by 4 bases; junction bases not matched to a gene: 6. In germline, CDR1 is DFQATT, CDR2 SNEGSKA (reference sequence). CDR3 sequence (DNA): TGCAGTGCTAACGGGGGGGTACCTTACAATGAGCAGTTCTTC. Translated: CSANGGVPYNEQFF.

Regarding this clonotype: Just one base apart from a much larger clone, this may be a read error. The genes are TRBV10-3 and TRBJ1-2; 8 bases map to TRBD1. This CDR3 comprises 15 residues. Germline-derived CDR1 and CDR2 are ENHRY and SYGVKD. The J segment lost 3 bases and the V segment lost 2 bases, leaving 5 bases of the junction unmatched. CDR3 DNA sequence: TGTGCCATCAGTGAGACGGACAGGGTAGACTATGGCTACACCTTC. As protein: CAISETDRVDYGYTF.

This clonotype was detected ten times or more. The chain combines TRBV20-1 with TRBJ1-1, with 7 bases identical to TRBD1. CDR3 length: 14 amino acids. The V gene's germline CDR1 is DFQATT and CDR2 SNEGSKA (reference sequence). The trim removed 3 bases at V and 0 bases at J, leaving 4 bases unmatched. CDR3 in amino acids: CSASRGQLNTEAFF. The CDR3 region has the DNA TGCAGTGCTAGTCGGGGACAGCTGAACACTGAAGCTTTCTTT.

The table lists this clonotype with many counts. The genes are TRBV6-2 or TRBV6-3 and TRBJ1-2; D may be TRBD1 (6 bases). CDR1 and CDR2 (germline): MNHEY, SVGEGT. Trimming removed 7 bases from V and 6 bases from J, with 15 bases in between. This CDR3 has 13 amino acids. The CDR3 bases are TGTGCCAGCACCCCCCAGGACAGTCATGGCTACACCTTC. This encodes CASTPQDSHGYTF.

Only a few counts were recorded for this clonotype. The junction and the germline gene differ at one end; a read error may be behind it. This chain uses TRBV20-1 with TRBJ2-4; the D gene is possibly TRBD2 (5 bases). This CDR3 region has 10 residues. Germline V gene sequence: CDR1 DFQATT, CDR2 SNEGSKA (reference sequence). In nucleotides, the CDR3 is TGCAGTGCTGGAGAGGGCGAACAGTACTTC. It translates to CSAGEGEQYF.

This clonotype was recorded many times. This chain connects TRBV10-3 to TRBJ1-5, with 9 nucleotides matching TRBD1. CDR3 length: 17 amino acids. V gave up 1 base and J gave up 7 bases; unmatched junction bases: 11. Germline CDR1 is ENHRY and CDR2 is SYGVKD. As DNA, the CDR3 is TGTGCCATCAGTGAGTGGGGGTTGGGACAGGGTAAGCAGCCCCAGCATTTT. It yields the protein CAISEWGLGQGKQPQHF.

This clonotype was picked up a small number of times. The chain recombines TRBV5-4 with TRBJ2-1; the match to TRBD2 covers 10 bases. The CDR3 has 16 amino acids. V shed 3 bases, J shed 6 bases, and the junction held 9 bases outside the gene matches. Germline V CDR1 and CDR2: SGHNT, YYREEE (reference sequence). CDR3 region: CASSSSLAGYLNEQFF. DNA of the CDR3: TGTGCCAGCAGCTCCTCACTAGCGGGGTACCTCAATGAGCAGTTCTTC.

This clonotype has at least ten counts. The gene calls are TRBV6-2 or TRBV6-3 and TRBJ1-5; 12 bases fit TRBD1. This CDR3 region has 17 residues. Germline CDR1 and CDR2: MNHEY and SVGEGT. The V segment lost 6 bases and the J segment 5 bases; nucleotides outside the gene matches: 11. DNA of the CDR3: TGTGCCAGCAGGATTAGCTACCGGGACAGGGGGCATCAGCCCCAGCATTTT. Residues: CASRISYRDRGHQPQHF.

Only a few counts were recorded for this clonotype. The J gene is TRBJ2-2, the V gene TRBV7-2, with D hard to call. This CDR3 contains 13 residues. Looked up from germline, CDR1 is SGHTA and CDR2 is FQGNSA. V was clipped by 1 base and J by 6 bases, with 6 bases between them. CDR3 nucleotides: TGTGCCAGCAGCTTAGGCGCTCCCGGGGAGCTGTTTTTT. Protein sequence: CASSLGAPGELFF.

A word on this clonotype: A much larger clone differs by one base, so this may be a read error. The CDR3 here is CAGSLGHLKNIQYF. The CDR3 DNA reads as TGTGCCGGCAGCTTAGGACACCTCAAAAACATTCAGTACTTC. The gene calls are TRBV7-2 and TRBJ2-4, with a possible D match to TRBD1 (5 bases). CDR1 and CDR2 from the germline V gene are SGHTA and FQGNSA. The CDR3 is 14 residues long.

This chain uses TRBV28 with TRBJ2-7; 8 nucleotides agree with TRBD1. The germline CDR1 and CDR2 sequences are MDHEN and SYDVKM. V lost 5 bases to trimming and J lost 1 base; unmatched junction nucleotides: 13. The CDR3 is made up of 17 amino acids. This CDR3 is CASSPGQGATSSYEQYF. For the CDR3, the DNA is TGTGCCAGCAGTCCCGGACAGGGCGCAACTTCTTCCTACGAGCAGTACTTC.

Many counts were recorded for this clonotype. This chain links TRBV12-3 or TRBV12-4 with TRBJ1-6; D might be TRBD1 (6 bases). Trimming stripped 5 bases from V and 9 bases from J, with 11 bases between. CDR3 length: 13 amino acids. CDR3 in DNA: TGTGCCAGCAGTACGAGGGGGAGTTCACCCCTCCACTTT. It is translated as CASSTRGSSPLHF.

The V call is TRBV20-1, the J call TRBJ1-4; perhaps TRBD1 as D (5 bases). The V end lost 3 bases, the J end lost 10 bases, and 18 bases lay between the germline ends. The CDR3 length is 14 residues. Germline V gene lookup returns CDR1 DFQATT and CDR2 SNEGSKA (reference sequence). This CDR3 reads CSARVIAGDGKLFF. The CDR3 region has the DNA TGCAGTGCTAGGGTGATAGCGGGGGATGGAAAACTGTTTTTT.

In its sample, this clonotype was seen a few times. The chain combines TRBV12-3 or TRBV12-4 with TRBJ1-2, with D unclear. The V end was cut by 5 bases, the J end by 4 bases, with 14 bases between. This CDR3 has 14 amino acids. The CDR3: CASSPSTSSYGYTF. The CDR3 bases are TGTGCCAGCAGTCCATCGACATCTAGCTATGGCTACACCTTC.